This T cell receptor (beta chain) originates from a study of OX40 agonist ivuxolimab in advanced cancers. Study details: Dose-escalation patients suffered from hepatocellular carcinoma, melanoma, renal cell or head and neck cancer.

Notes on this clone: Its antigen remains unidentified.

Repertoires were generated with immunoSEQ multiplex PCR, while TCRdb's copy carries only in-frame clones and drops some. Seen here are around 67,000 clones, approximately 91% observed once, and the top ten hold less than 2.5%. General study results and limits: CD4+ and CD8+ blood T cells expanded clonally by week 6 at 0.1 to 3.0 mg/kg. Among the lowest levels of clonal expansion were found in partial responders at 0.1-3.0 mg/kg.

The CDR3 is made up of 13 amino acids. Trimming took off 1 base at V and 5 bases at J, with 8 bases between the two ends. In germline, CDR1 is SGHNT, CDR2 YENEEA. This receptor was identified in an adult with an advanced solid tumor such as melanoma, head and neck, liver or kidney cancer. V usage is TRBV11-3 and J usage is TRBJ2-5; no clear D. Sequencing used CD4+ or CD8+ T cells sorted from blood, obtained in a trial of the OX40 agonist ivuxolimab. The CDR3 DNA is TGTGCCAGCAGCTTAGTCCAGGATGAGACCCAGTACTTC. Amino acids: CASSLVQDETQYF.